Each of the 2 T cell receptor beta chains below was sequenced from the same sample in a study of blood T cells in healthy people across ages. Primed by a sample-barcoded 5' primer and a J-beta primer mix, a second PCR proceeded for roughly 7 to 11 cycles. TCRdb processed the 5' RACE reads anew with MiXCR; each CDR3 protein has one entry. The table shows 780,000 or so distinct CDR3 sequences, with just under 25% occurring only once. This same sample was also part of a study on T cells of mothers and their children.

What was sequenced was blood. The receptors shown here come from a boy aged 5-17 years in good health.

This clonotype was counted a few times. This chain connects TRBV4-3 to TRBJ1-6; TRBD1 is a possible D gene (5 bases). Germline-derived CDR1 and CDR2 are LGHNA and YSLEER. The CDR3 length is 15 residues. V gave up 0 bases and J gave up 4 bases, with 7 bases separating them. CDR3 nucleotides: TGCGCCAGCAGCCAAGATAGGGGATATAATTCACCCCTCCACTTT. Translated, it gives CASSQDRGYNSPLHF.

This clonotype was counted between two and nine times. The V gene is TRBV20-1, the J gene TRBJ2-1; D possibly corresponds to TRBD1 (5 bases). Trimming shortened V by 3 bases and J by 1 base, and 10 bases separated the two germline ends. This CDR3 has 14 residues. Germline V gene sequence: CDR1 DFQATT, CDR2 SNEGSKA (reference sequence). The CDR3 region is CSARWSGSYNEQFF. The DNA for the CDR3 is TGCAGTGCTAGGTGGTCAGGGTCCTACAATGAGCAGTTCTTC.